The rows below give T cell receptor beta chains drawn from one sample of a study of T-cell memory formation after mild COVID-19. MiXCR, applied by TCRdb to the 5' RACE reads, yields one record per CDR3 protein. The sample yields a few hundred thousand distinct CDR3 sequences, 20% to 25% seen once. Input material: PBMCs or a T cell subset sorted from them (not recorded which). The receptors were gathered from an adult woman who had mild COVID-19 (a few samples of this study predate the infection). Cell type and time point are not known. Each CDR3 is given with its conserved first and last residue. D genes are given only for firm matches. Clone size appears in some rows only: once, few, many, or a class for an expanded clone.

v_call	d_call	clone_size	j_call	cdr3_aa	cdr3_nt
TRBV12-3/TRBV12-4	TRBD2	.	TRBJ2-1	CASSPLLAGGEYNEQFF	TGTGCCAGCAGTCCCCTCCTAGCGGGGGGGGAATACAATGAGCAGTTCTTC
TRBV19	.	few	TRBJ2-7	CASTIRGGSYEQYF	TGTGCCAGTACCATCAGGGGAGGATCCTACGAGCAGTACTTC
TRBV27	TRBD2	many	TRBJ2-1	CASSPTSGGLRDNEQFF	TGTGCCAGCAGTCCGACTAGCGGGGGGCTACGTGACAATGAGCAGTTCTTC
TRBV6-1	.	.	TRBJ1-5	CASSEAWAPSNQPQHF	TGTGCCAGCAGTGAAGCATGGGCCCCCAGCAATCAGCCCCAGCATTTT
TRBV3-1	.	few	TRBJ1-2	CASSQGLERSGGYTF	TGTGCCAGCAGCCAAGGACTTGAGAGGTCGGGTGGCTACACCTTC
TRBV20-1	.	.	TRBJ1-1	CSARIGGLGTEAFF	TGCAGTGCTCGAATCGGGGGGCTAGGCACTGAAGCTTTCTTT
TRBV2	.	.	TRBJ2-3	CASRGMSTDTQYF	TGTGCCAGCAGGGGCATGAGCACAGATACGCAGTATTTT
TRBV4-3	TRBD1	.	TRBJ1-1	CARSQRGQITEAFF	TGCGCCAGAAGCCAAAGGGGGCAGATCACTGAAGCTTTCTTT
TRBV3-1	.	few	TRBJ2-3	CASSQGIIRSQYF	TGTGCCAGCAGCCAAGGGATCATCCGGTCGCAGTATTTT
TRBV30	.	.	TRBJ2-4	CARAGGVKNIQYF	TGTGCCAGGGCAGGGGGGGTCAAAAACATTCAGTACTTC
TRBV12-3/TRBV12-4	.	.	TRBJ2-7	CASSTPRSRDRNEQYF	TGTGCCAGCAGCACCCCCAGAAGTAGAGACAGGAACGAGCAGTACTTC
TRBV12-3/TRBV12-4	TRBD1	few	TRBJ2-5	CASSFNRGLGTQYF	TGTGCCAGCAGTTTTAACAGGGGGCTGGGGACCCAGTACTTC
TRBV9	TRBD2	few	TRBJ2-3	CASSVGVAGPTDTQYF	TGTGCCAGCAGCGTAGGGGTAGCGGGCCCTACAGATACGCAGTATTTT
TRBV12-3/TRBV12-4	TRBD2	.	TRBJ2-3	CASSLPVSGLAGGLRDTQYF	TGTGCCAGCAGTTTACCAGTGTCGGGACTAGCGGGAGGATTGAGGGATACGCAGTATTTT
TRBV5-1	.	.	TRBJ1-1	CASSLVGWGDEAFF	TGCGCCAGCAGCTTGGTTGGCTGGGGTGATGAAGCTTTCTTT
TRBV12-3/TRBV12-4	TRBD1	.	TRBJ1-1	CASSSRQGGRAFF	TGTGCCAGCAGTTCAAGACAGGGAGGCAGAGCTTTCTTT
TRBV7-9	.	few	TRBJ2-2	CASSLGSSTNTGELFF	TGTGCCAGCAGCTTAGGTTCATCGACGAACACCGGGGAGCTGTTTTTT
TRBV6-1	.	many	TRBJ2-3	CASSESAGTDTQYF	TGTGCCAGCAGTGAATCAGCGGGCACAGATACGCAGTATTTT
TRBV7-8	TRBD2	.	TRBJ2-1	CASSLVGRGGSYNEQFF	TGTGCCAGCAGCTTAGTAGGGCGGGGGGGCTCCTACAATGAGCAGTTCTTC
TRBV5-1	TRBD1	.	TRBJ1-1	CASSSGQGGSTEAFF	TGCGCCAGCAGCTCGGGACAGGGAGGAAGTACTGAAGCTTTCTTT
TRBV12-3/TRBV12-4	.	few	TRBJ1-1	CATGMGRDTEAFF	TGTGCCACCGGTATGGGGAGGGACACTGAAGCTTTCTTT